This T cell receptor (beta chain) emerged from a study of Ad26.COV2.S vaccination and SARS-CoV-2 variants. Study background: In the study, Ad26.COV2.S was injected intramuscularly once, or twice 56 days apart.

CDR3 length equals 14 residues. V shed 3 bases and J shed 5 bases, with 14 bases lying between them. The germline gives CDR1 SGHRS, CDR2 YFSETQ. Treatment specified: 15 to 20 received Ad26.COV2.S at low or high dose, single or two shots; 5 received placebo; per-sample allocation not given. Day 63 following the first vaccine or placebo injection was when the samples were taken. The data were produced by immunoSEQ multiplex PCR, yet TCRdb's version contains in-frame clones alone and is incomplete. The sample has just over 350,000 clones, around 83% seen once. The rearrangement joins TRBV5-1 to TRBJ2-5; D might be TRBD1 (6 bases). The sequencing used peripheral blood, collected in a trial of Ad26.COV2.S vaccine versus placebo. The sequence was collected from a person aged 18-65 years who received the Ad26.COV2.S COVID-19 vaccine or a placebo. The chain's CDR3 is CASSSPQGWETQYF. For the CDR3, the DNA is TGCGCCAGCAGCTCCCCGCAGGGGTGGGAGACCCAGTACTTC.